This T cell receptor (beta chain) was recovered during a study of OX40 agonist ivuxolimab in advanced cancers. The assay was immunoSEQ multiplex PCR, and TCRdb's table has in-frame clones only and misses some. This table has about 80,000 clones, approximately 90% appearing once. This CDR3 is built from 13 residues. Germline CDR1 is SGHRS and CDR2 is YFSETQ. V was shortened by 6 bases and J by 3 bases, with 12 bases between the two germline ends. V gene TRBV5-1 combines with J gene TRBJ1-2; D may be TRBD1 (6 bases). Source: CD4+ or CD8+ T cells sorted from blood, taken in a trial of the OX40 agonist ivuxolimab. This clonotype was sampled from an adult with an advanced solid tumor such as melanoma, head and neck, liver or kidney cancer. The CDR3 DNA reads as TGCGCCAGCAAAGTAGGGGGGGACTATGGCTACACCTTC. Its translation: CASKVGGDYGYTF.